Below, 26 T cell receptor beta chains from the same sample are listed, as sequenced in a study of T cell changes during pregnancy in multiple sclerosis. Sequencing was performed with immunoSEQ multiplex PCR; in TCRdb, only in-frame clones are kept and a portion is missing. The data show about 81,000 clones, just under 95% seen once. The sequencing here drew on peripheral blood, taken in the third trimester of pregnancy. The source is a female donor in good health, enrolled as a control in a pregnancy study.

The chain couples TRBV5-1 to TRBJ2-2; TRBD2 agrees at 13 bases. This CDR3 region has 19 residues. The trim removed 0 bases at V and 4 bases at J, leaving 9 bases unmatched. CDR1 is SGHRS and CDR2 is YFSETQ in the germline V gene. CDR3: CASSLVGTSGTVPTGELFF. CDR3 nucleotides: TGCGCCAGCAGCTTGGTTGGGACTAGCGGGACGGTGCCCACCGGGGAGCTGTTTTTT.

As DNA, the CDR3 is TGTGCCAGCAGCCTCCGGACAGGGGGCCAATACGAGCAGTACTTC. This gives the protein CASSLRTGGQYEQYF. The gene calls are TRBV7-2 and TRBJ2-7; 11 bases are a match to TRBD1. Trimming at V came to 5 bases and at J to 4 bases, leaving 7 bases not matched to a gene. Looked up from germline, CDR1 is SGHTA and CDR2 is FQGNSA. The CDR3 runs to 15 residues.

CDR3: CASRATGGLNEKLFF. The CDR3 nucleotides are TGTGCCAGCAGGGCCACAGGGGGCTTGAATGAAAAACTGTTTTTT. The chain couples TRBV2 to TRBJ1-4; 9 nucleotides align to TRBD1. Germline loops: CDR1 SNHLY, CDR2 FYNNEI. The junction had 7 bases not matched to a gene; V was cut back by 6 bases and J by 5 bases. The CDR3 length is 15 residues.

V usage is TRBV18 and J usage is TRBJ2-5; D uncertain. The CDR3 is 12 amino acids. The V end was cut by 2 bases, the J end by 7 bases, with 8 bases between. Germline V gives CDR1 KGHSH, CDR2 LQKENI. CDR3 nucleotides: TGTGCCAGCTCACCAAGAGATGGGACCCAGTACTTC. This translates into CASSPRDGTQYF.

The chain couples TRBV4-1 to TRBJ2-7, with 8 nucleotides matching TRBD2. The CDR3 runs to 16 residues. Germline values: CDR1 MGHRA, CDR2 YSYEKL. The V and J ends lost 0 bases and 1 base, in that order; junction bases with no gene match: 5. The DNA of the CDR3 is TGCGCCAGCAGCCAAGAAGGCCTAGCGGGTTCCTACGAGCAGTACTTC. This gives the protein CASSQEGLAGSYEQYF.

The chain links TRBV15 to TRBJ2-5; D might be TRBD2 (5 bases). Germline CDR1 reads LNHNV; CDR2 reads YYDKDF (reference sequence). V lost 5 bases and J lost 1, with 14 bases in between. The CDR3 length is 15 residues. The CDR3 coding sequence is TGTGCCACCAGCCCTCGGGGAGTACTCCAAGAGACCCAGTACTTC. Its protein is CATSPRGVLQETQYF.

This clone has just one count. V is TRBV5-1 and J is TRBJ2-5; the match to TRBD2 covers 13 bases. The germline CDR1 and CDR2 sequences are SGHRS and YFSETQ. The CDR3 has 17 amino acids. J gave up 5 bases and V 4 bases, and 11 bases lay outside the gene matches. The CDR3 DNA is TGCGCCAGCAGCGTGGATGGACTAGCGGGAGAGGGGGAGACCCAGTACTTC. Amino acids: CASSVDGLAGEGETQYF. The full variable domain, rest sourced from reference TRBV5-1 and TRBJ2-5, is KAGVTQTPRYLIKTRGQQVTLSCSPISGHRSVSWYQQTPGQGLQFLFEYFSETQRNKGNFPGRFSGRQFSNSRSEMNVSTLELGDSALYLCASSVDGLAGEGETQYFGPGTRLLVL.

This rearrangement joins TRBV4-1 to TRBJ1-5; 9 bases map to TRBD1. Germline CDR1 is MGHRA and CDR2 is YSYEKL. This CDR3 region has 15 residues. The junction had 4 bases not matched to a gene; V was cut back by 1 base and J by 6 bases. For the CDR3, the DNA is TGCGCCAGCAGCCAAGGGGACAGGGATATTCAGCCCCAGCATTTT. This encodes CASSQGDRDIQPQHF.

V usage is TRBV7-8 and J usage is TRBJ2-2; 10 nucleotides align to TRBD2. From germline, CDR1 is SGHVS and CDR2 FQNEAQ. V shed 5 bases, J shed 4 bases, and the junction held 7 bases outside the gene matches. The CDR3 runs 16 residues. In DNA form, the CDR3 reads TGTGCCAGCAGCCTAGAACTAGCGGGACTCACCGGGGAGCTGTTTTTT. This encodes CASSLELAGLTGELFF.

This clone was recorded once. This rearrangement joins TRBV28 to TRBJ2-7, with 7 bases lining up with TRBD2. The J segment lost 7 bases and the V segment lost 3 bases, leaving 12 bases of the junction unmatched. The germline CDR1 and CDR2 sequences are MDHEN and SYDVKM. The CDR3 loop spans 15 amino acids. Here the CDR3 DNA reads TGTGCCAGCAGTTTGGCAGCTCACCCAGCGGGAGAGCAGTACTTC. This sequence encodes CASSLAAHPAGEQYF.

This clone has only one observation. V gene TRBV10-3 combines with J gene TRBJ2-7, with TRBD2 identical over 10 bases. The CDR3 extends over 16 amino acids. The germline CDR1 and CDR2 sequences are ENHRY and SYGVKD. Germline trimming cut 8 bases from V and 2 bases from J; bases unmatched to any gene: 12. The CDR3: CAIQREASGSPYEQYF. For the CDR3, the DNA is TGTGCCATCCAACGCGAAGCTAGCGGGAGCCCCTACGAGCAGTACTTC.

J is TRBJ2-2 and V is TRBV4-1; a possible D gene is TRBD1 (6 bases). V was pared by 5 bases and J by 9 bases, with 16 bases between. CDR3 length: 14 amino acids. Germline-derived CDR1 and CDR2 are MGHRA and YSYEKL. The CDR3 region is CASSVGQGSRELFF. Written as DNA, the CDR3 is TGCGCCAGCAGCGTAGGGCAGGGGTCCCGGGAGCTGTTTTTT.

The chain links TRBV5-4 to TRBJ1-2; D possibly corresponds to TRBD1 (5 bases). This CDR3 has 14 residues. V lost 3 bases to trimming and J lost 2 bases, with 11 bases between them. Germline V lookup: CDR1 SGHNT, CDR2 YYREEE (reference sequence). Here the CDR3 reads CASSSEGLNYGYTF. The CDR3 coding sequence is TGTGCCAGCAGCTCGGAGGGGCTGAACTATGGCTACACCTTC.

The chain links TRBV7-2 to TRBJ2-3; D is perhaps TRBD2 (5 bases). This CDR3 is 15 amino acids long. Per the germline V gene, CDR1 is SGHTA and CDR2 is FQGNSA. V was shortened by 1 base and J by 0 bases, with 8 bases between the two germline ends. The CDR3 loop reads CASSLVRDSTDTQYF. CDR3 in DNA: TGTGCCAGCAGCTTAGTCCGGGATAGCACAGATACGCAGTATTTT.

The chain joins TRBV7-9 to TRBJ2-1; D is undetermined. Trimming pared 5 bases from V and 7 bases from J, leaving 15 bases between. Germline lookup yields CDR1 SEHNR and CDR2 FQNEAQ (reference sequence). The CDR3 has 14 amino acids. For the CDR3, the DNA is TGTGCCAGCAGCCGCCCTGGTGAGGTGAATGAGCAGTTCTTC. Translation: CASSRPGEVNEQFF.

The genes are TRBV6-6 and TRBJ2-3, with TRBD2 as a possible D gene (5 bases). V dropped 11 bases and J dropped 1 base, with 10 bases sitting between them. The CDR3 spans 12 residues. Germline V lookup: CDR1 MNHNY, CDR2 SVGAGI (reference sequence). The CDR3 region is CAGGTRTDTQYF. CDR3 bases: TGTGCCGGAGGTACTCGCACAGATACGCAGTATTTT.

This chain joins TRBV29-1 and TRBJ2-7; D is possibly TRBD2 (5 bases). V gave up 7 bases and J gave up 3 bases, with 10 bases separating them. This CDR3 contains 11 residues. The germline CDR1 and CDR2 sequences are SQVTM and ANQGSEA. This CDR3 reads CSGLEDYEQYF. The CDR3 DNA follows: TGCAGCGGGCTGGAGGACTACGAGCAGTACTTC.

The chain recombines TRBV6-4 with TRBJ1-2; 9 bases align to TRBD1. V shed 7 bases, J shed 2 bases, and the junction held 5 bases outside the gene matches. Germline-derived CDR1 and CDR2 are MRHNA and SNTAGT. This CDR3 is 14 amino acids long. CDR3 in DNA: TGTGCCAGCAAGAGACAGGGGGGCAACTATGGCTACACCTTC. It encodes CASKRQGGNYGYTF.

J is TRBJ2-2 and V is TRBV9, with D possibly being TRBD2 (6 bases). The ends were cut back, 2 bases at V and 5 bases at J, with 13 bases in the middle. This CDR3 comprises 15 residues. Germline V gene sequence: CDR1 SGDLS, CDR2 YYNGEE. The CDR3 DNA reads TGTGCCAGCAGCGTGGAGGGGAGTTGGACCGGGGAGCTGTTTTTT. Amino acids: CASSVEGSWTGELFF.

This chain links TRBV7-8 with TRBJ2-1, with D possibly being TRBD1 (6 bases). V lost 5 bases and J lost 5, with 25 bases in between. This CDR3 is 18 amino acids long. Germline V lookup: CDR1 SGHVS, CDR2 FQNEAQ. CDR3 in amino acids: CASSARLPPGEGHNEQFF. The CDR3 DNA follows: TGTGCCAGCAGCGCCCGATTACCCCCAGGGGAAGGGCACAATGAGCAGTTCTTC.

The chain uses TRBV18 and TRBJ1-5, with 8 bases aligning to TRBD1. The CDR3 has 19 residues. Germline V gene data show CDR1 as KGHSH and CDR2 as LQKENI. Trimming took 0 bases from V and 0 from J; bases not matched to a gene: 10. The CDR3: CASSPPVQGDHYSNQPQHF. The CDR3 bases are TGTGCCAGCTCACCACCCGTACAGGGGGACCATTATAGCAATCAGCCCCAGCATTTT.

The J gene is TRBJ2-1, the V gene TRBV7-2, with D unclear. The CDR3 is 12 residues long. V lost 2 bases to trimming and J lost 10 bases, with 9 bases between them. Germline lookup yields CDR1 SGHTA and CDR2 FQGNSA. The CDR3 loop reads CASSLISPEQFF. CDR3 bases: TGTGCCAGCAGCTTAATAAGCCCCGAGCAGTTCTTC. Supplemented by reference TRBV7-2 and TRBJ2-1, the full variable domain reads GAGVSQSPSNKVTEKGKDVELRCDPISGHTALYWYRQSLGQGLEFLIYFQGNSAPDKSGLPSDRFSAERTGGSVSTLTIQRTQQEDSAVYLCASSLISPEQFFGPGTRLTVL.

The gene calls are TRBV27 and TRBJ1-5; a possible D gene is TRBD1 (6 bases). Trimming took off 3 bases at V and 6 bases at J, with 18 bases between the two ends. The CDR3 runs to 16 residues. Germline V gives CDR1 MNHEY, CDR2 SMNVEV (reference sequence). This CDR3 reads CASSLGAGGTFQPQHF. In nucleotides, the CDR3 is TGTGCCAGCAGTTTGGGGGCGGGGGGGACCTTTCAGCCCCAGCATTTT.

The CDR3 DNA reads TGTGCCAGCAGCGGGACAGGGACGGAAGAAGCTTTCTTT. This encodes CASSGTGTEEAFF. The chain is built from TRBV7-9 and TRBJ1-1, with 9 bases fitting TRBD1. Germline V gene lookup returns CDR1 SEHNR and CDR2 FQNEAQ (reference sequence). The CDR3 loop spans 13 amino acids. V dropped 5 bases and J dropped 8; count of bases not matched to a gene: 6.

The rearrangement uses TRBV19 and TRBJ1-1; possible D gene TRBD1, 6 bases. The V gene lost 0 bases and the J gene lost 4 bases, with 18 bases spanning the gap. The CDR3 consists of 17 residues. Germline loops: CDR1 LNHDA, CDR2 SQIVND (reference sequence). The CDR3 DNA reads as TGTGCCAGTAGTATAGATCTGGTGGGGGCCCGAAGCACTGAAGCTTTCTTT. Protein product: CASSIDLVGARSTEAFF. Variable domain in full (rest from reference TRBV19 and TRBJ1-1): DGGITQSPKYLFRKEGQNVTLSCEQNLNHDAMYWYRQDPGQGLRLIYYSQIVNDFQKGDIAEGYSVSREKKESFPLTVTSAQKNPTAFYLCASSIDLVGARSTEAFFGQGTRLTVV.

This clone has only one observation. The chain combines TRBV19 with TRBJ2-5, with no clear D. Germline CDR1 LNHDA, CDR2 SQIVND (reference sequence). This CDR3 contains 14 residues. V was clipped by 3 bases and J by 4 bases, with 12 bases between them. The CDR3 coding sequence is TGTGCCAGTAGTATGGGCAGAATTGGAGAGACCCAGTACTTC. Residues: CASSMGRIGETQYF.